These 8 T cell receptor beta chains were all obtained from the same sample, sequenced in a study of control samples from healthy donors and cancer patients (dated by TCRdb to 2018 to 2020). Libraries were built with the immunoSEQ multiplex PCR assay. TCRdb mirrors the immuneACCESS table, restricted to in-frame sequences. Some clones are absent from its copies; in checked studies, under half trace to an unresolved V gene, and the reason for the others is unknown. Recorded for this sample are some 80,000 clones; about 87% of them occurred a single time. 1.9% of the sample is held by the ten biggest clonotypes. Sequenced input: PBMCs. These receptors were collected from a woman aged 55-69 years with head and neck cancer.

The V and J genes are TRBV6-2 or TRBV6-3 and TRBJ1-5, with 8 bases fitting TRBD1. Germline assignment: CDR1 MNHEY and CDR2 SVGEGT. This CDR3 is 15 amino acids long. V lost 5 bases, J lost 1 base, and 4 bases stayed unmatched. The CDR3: CASSPTGVSNQPQHF. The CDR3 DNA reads TGTGCCAGCAGTCCGACAGGGGTGAGCAATCAGCCCCAGCATTTT.

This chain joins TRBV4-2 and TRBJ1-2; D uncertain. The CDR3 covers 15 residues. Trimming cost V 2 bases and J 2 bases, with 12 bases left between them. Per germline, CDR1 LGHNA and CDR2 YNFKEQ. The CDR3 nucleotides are TGTGCCAGCAGCCAAAAAATGACGGTAAACTATGGCTACACCTTC. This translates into CASSQKMTVNYGYTF.

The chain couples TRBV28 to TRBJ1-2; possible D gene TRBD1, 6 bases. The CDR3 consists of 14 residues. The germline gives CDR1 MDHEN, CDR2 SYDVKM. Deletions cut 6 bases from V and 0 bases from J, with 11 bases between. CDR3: CASRPGTSNYGYTF. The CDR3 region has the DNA TGTGCCAGCAGACCCGGGACATCTAACTATGGCTACACCTTC.

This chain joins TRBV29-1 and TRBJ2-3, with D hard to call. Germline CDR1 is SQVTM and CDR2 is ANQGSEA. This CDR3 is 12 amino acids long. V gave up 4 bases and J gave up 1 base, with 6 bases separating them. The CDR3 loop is CSVVTGTDTQYF. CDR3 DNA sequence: TGCAGCGTTGTCACGGGCACAGATACGCAGTATTTT.

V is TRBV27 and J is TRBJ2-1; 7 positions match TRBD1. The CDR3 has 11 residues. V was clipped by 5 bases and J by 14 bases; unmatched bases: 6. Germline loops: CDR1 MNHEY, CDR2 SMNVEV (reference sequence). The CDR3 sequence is CASSGTEREFF. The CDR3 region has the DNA TGTGCCAGCAGTGGGACAGAACGTGAGTTCTTC.

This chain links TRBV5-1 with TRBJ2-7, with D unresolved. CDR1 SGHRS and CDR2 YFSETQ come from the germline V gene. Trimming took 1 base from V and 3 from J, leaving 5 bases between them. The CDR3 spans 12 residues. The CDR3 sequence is CASSLTDYEQYF. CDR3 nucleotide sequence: TGCGCCAGCAGCTTGACAGACTACGAGCAGTACTTC.

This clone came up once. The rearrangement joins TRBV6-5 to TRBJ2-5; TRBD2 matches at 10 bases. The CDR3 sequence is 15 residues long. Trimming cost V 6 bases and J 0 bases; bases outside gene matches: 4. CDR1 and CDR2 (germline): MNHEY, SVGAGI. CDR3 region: CASSRGLADQETQYF. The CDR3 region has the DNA TGTGCCAGCAGCCGTGGACTAGCGGACCAAGAGACCCAGTACTTC.

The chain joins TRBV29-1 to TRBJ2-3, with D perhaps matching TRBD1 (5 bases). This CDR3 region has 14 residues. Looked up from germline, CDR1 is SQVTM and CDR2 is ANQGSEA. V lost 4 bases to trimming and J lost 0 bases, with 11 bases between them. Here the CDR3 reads CSVGRAASTDTQYF. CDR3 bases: TGCAGCGTTGGCAGGGCCGCTAGCACAGATACGCAGTATTTT.